These 3 T cell receptor beta chains came from one sample sequenced in a study of cytomegalovirus exposure and HLA in healthy donors. The PCR contained 60 Vbeta and 13 Jbeta primers. TCRdb's table, derived via immunoSEQ multiplex PCR, lists solely in-frame clones and lacks some. The table lists about 110,000 clones, around 80% of them singletons. The sample comprised PBMCs. Receptor source: a man under 40 in good health and CMV-seropositive.

The chain uses TRBV11-3 and TRBJ2-3; TRBD2 aligns across 7 bases. There are 15 residues in the CDR3. Germline V gene lookup returns CDR1 SGHNT and CDR2 YENEEA. V lost 3 bases, J lost 2 bases, and 5 bases stayed unmatched. CDR3 residues: CASSFTGGPTDTQYF. The CDR3 DNA reads as TGTGCCAGCAGCTTTACGGGGGGACCCACAGATACGCAGTATTTT.

V is TRBV30 and J is TRBJ1-5, with TRBD1 matching 8 bases. This CDR3 comprises 14 residues. V shed 5 bases, J shed 11 bases, and the junction held 14 bases outside the gene matches. Looked up from germline, CDR1 is GTSNPN and CDR2 is SVGIG (reference sequence). The CDR3 region is CAWAGGQGGGTQHF. CDR3 bases: TGTGCCTGGGCCGGAGGACAGGGAGGTGGAACCCAGCATTTT.

The chain carries TRBV28 and TRBJ1-6, with D hard to call. Germline assignment: CDR1 MDHEN and CDR2 SYDVKM. Trimming cost V 5 bases and J 8 bases, with 7 bases left between them. This CDR3 has 12 amino acids. CDR3 sequence: CASSSQDSPLHF. The CDR3 DNA reads as TGTGCCAGCAGTAGCCAGGATTCACCCCTCCACTTT. The complete variable domain, with remaining parts taken from reference TRBV28 and TRBJ1-6, reads DVKVTQSSRYLVKRTGEKVFLECVQDMDHENMFWYRQDPGLGLRLIYFSYDVKMKEKGDIPEGYSVSREKKERFSLILESASTNQTSMYLCASSSQDSPLHFGNGTRLTVT.